The clone carrying this TCR beta chain appeared many times. Its antigen is currently unknown. The source of the sample is a study of blood T cells in healthy people across ages. Study at large: There was about one barcoded beta molecule captured by template switching per two T cells.

Total RNA extraction produced at least 5 micrograms (per sample) for the study. Regarding the study as a whole: Since the PBMCs were unsorted, naive and antigen-experienced cells could not be conclusively compared.

PCR was performed a second time for about 7 to 12 cycles using a sample-barcoded 5' primer and a J-beta primer mix. Tags on each cDNA molecule came from a template-switch adaptor with 12 random nucleotides. MiXCR was run by TCRdb on the 5' RACE reads, yielding one entry per CDR3 protein. The sample includes hundreds of thousands of distinct CDR3 sequences, around 43% seen only once; the top ten take about a fifth. The TCR was taken from a man aged 55 to 70 in good health. Sequenced: blood.

For the CDR3, the DNA is TGTGCCAGCAGTTTAAAAGGTCAGCCCCAGCATTTT. This translates into CASSLKGQPQHF. The chain employs TRBV12-3 or TRBV12-4 and TRBJ1-5; D unresolved. The CDR3 is 12 residues long. The germline V and J ends were trimmed by 2 bases and 6 bases, with 5 bases remaining between them.